This note documents a single T cell receptor beta chain sequence. Data came from immunoSEQ multiplex PCR; TCRdb stores just in-frame clones and leaves some out. Of 210,000 or so clones listed, roughly 85% are singletons. Enrollees, roughly 18 to 89 years old, lived in 24 US areas. Cohort 3 donors were reported recovered after two negative PCRs, clearance, or symptom resolution. This entry comes from a study of blood T cell repertoires in COVID-19. Study at large: Whether acute or convalescent, the COVID-19 samples came from the United States, Italy and Spain.

The sequenced sample was PBMCs or T cells enriched from blood (not recorded which). This sequence was found in a man under 40 who had recovered from COVID-19.

The CDR3 nucleotides are TGTGCCAGCAGTGGGCTAGCGGGAGTGTACGAGCAGTACTTC. It translates to CASSGLAGVYEQYF. The V gene is TRBV2, the J gene TRBJ2-7; 10 bases fit TRBD2. The ends lost 4 bases at V and 4 bases at J; junction bases unmatched: 4. This CDR3 is built from 14 residues. From germline, CDR1 is SNHLY and CDR2 FYNNEI. Based on the CDR3 plus reference TRBV2 and TRBJ2-7, the full variable domain is EPEVTQTPSHQVTQMGQEVILRCVPISNHLYFYWYRQILGQKVEFLVSFYNNEISEKSEIFDDQFSVERPDGSNFTLKIRSTKLEDSAMYFCASSGLAGVYEQYFGPGTRLTVT.